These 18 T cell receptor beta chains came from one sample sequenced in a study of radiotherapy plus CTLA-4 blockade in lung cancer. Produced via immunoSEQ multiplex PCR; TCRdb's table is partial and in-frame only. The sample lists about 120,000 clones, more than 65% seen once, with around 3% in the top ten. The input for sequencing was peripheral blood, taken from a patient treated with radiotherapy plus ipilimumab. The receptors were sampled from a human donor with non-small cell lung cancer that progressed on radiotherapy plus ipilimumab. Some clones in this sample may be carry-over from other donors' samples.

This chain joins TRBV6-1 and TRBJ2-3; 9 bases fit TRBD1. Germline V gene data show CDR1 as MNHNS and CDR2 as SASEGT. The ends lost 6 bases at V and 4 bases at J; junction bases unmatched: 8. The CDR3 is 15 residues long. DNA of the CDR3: TGTGCCAGCAGGGATACCGGGACAGGGTCAGATACGCAGTATTTT. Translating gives CASRDTGTGSDTQYF.

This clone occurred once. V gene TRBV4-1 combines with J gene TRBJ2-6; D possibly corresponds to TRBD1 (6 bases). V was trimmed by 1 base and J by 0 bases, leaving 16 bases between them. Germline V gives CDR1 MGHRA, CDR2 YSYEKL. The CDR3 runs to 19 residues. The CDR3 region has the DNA TGCGCCAGCAGCCAAGTTACCGGGACACCCTTCTCTGGGGCCAACGTCCTGACTTTC. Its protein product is CASSQVTGTPFSGANVLTF.

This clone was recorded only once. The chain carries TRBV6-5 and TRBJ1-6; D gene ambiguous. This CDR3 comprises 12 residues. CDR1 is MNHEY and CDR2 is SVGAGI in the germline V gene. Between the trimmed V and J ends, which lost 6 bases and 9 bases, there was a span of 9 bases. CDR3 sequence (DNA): TGTGCCAGCAGCATCAATGTTTCACCCCTCCACTTT. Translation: CASSINVSPLHF.

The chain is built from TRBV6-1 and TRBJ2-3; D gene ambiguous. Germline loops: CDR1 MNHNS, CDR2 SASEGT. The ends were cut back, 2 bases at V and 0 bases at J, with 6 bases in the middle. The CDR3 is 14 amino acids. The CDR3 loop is CASSEMASTDTQYF. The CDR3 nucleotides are TGTGCCAGCAGTGAAATGGCTAGCACAGATACGCAGTATTTT.

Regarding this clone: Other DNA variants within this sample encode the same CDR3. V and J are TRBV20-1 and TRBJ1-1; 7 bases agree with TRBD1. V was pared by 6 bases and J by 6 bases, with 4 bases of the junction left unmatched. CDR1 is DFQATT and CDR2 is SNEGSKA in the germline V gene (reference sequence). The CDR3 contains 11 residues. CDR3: CSALGQAEAFF. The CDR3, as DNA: TGCAGTGCCTTAGGACAGGCTGAAGCTTTCTTT.

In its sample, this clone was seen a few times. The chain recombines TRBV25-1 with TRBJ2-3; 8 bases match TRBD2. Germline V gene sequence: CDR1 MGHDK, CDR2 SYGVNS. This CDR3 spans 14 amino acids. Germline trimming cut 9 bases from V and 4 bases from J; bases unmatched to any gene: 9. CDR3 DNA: TGTGCCAGGATCGGGGGGGCGGAGCCAGATACGCAGTATTTT. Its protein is CARIGGAEPDTQYF.

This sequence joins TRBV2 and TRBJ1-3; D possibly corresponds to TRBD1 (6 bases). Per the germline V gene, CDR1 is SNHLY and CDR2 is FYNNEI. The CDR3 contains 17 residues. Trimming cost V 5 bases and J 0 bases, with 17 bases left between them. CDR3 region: CASSPTGHLSSGNTIYF. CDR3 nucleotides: TGTGCCAGCAGTCCCACGGGACACCTGAGCTCTGGAAACACCATATATTTT.

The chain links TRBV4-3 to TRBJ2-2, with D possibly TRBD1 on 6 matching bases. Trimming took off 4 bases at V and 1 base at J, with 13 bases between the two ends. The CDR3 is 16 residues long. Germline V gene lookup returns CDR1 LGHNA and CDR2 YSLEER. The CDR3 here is CASSPARQENTGELFF. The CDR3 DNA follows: TGCGCCAGCAGCCCGGCCAGACAGGAGAACACCGGGGAGCTGTTTTTT.

CDR3 bases: TGTGCTAGTGGAAACACAGAGAACACTGAAGCTTTCTTT. Protein sequence: CASGNTENTEAFF. V usage is TRBV12-5 and J usage is TRBJ1-1; no firm D call. Trimming pared 6 bases from V and 1 base from J, leaving 9 bases between. This CDR3 has 13 amino acids. Germline CDR1 reads LGHNT; CDR2 reads FRNRAP.

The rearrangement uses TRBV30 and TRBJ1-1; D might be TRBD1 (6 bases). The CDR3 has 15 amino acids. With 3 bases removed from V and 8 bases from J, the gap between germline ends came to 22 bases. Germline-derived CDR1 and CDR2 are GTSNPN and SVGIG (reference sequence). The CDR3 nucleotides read TGTGCCTGGAGACTCGGGACATCGGGGACCGGAGAAGCTTTCTTT. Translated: CAWRLGTSGTGEAFF.

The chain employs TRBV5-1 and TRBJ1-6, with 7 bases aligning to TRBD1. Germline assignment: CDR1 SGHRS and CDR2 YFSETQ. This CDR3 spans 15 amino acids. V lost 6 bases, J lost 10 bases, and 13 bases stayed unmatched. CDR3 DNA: TGCGCCAGCACCAGGGGACAGTTAATCTACTCACCCCTCCACTTT. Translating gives CASTRGQLIYSPLHF.

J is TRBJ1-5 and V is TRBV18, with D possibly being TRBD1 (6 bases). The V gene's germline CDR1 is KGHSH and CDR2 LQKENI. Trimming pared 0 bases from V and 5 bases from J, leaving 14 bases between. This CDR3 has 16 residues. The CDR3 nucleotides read TGTGCCAGCTCACCACCGGGACGGGGGCTAGATCAGCCCCAGCATTTT. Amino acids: CASSPPGRGLDQPQHF.

The CDR3 bases are TGTGCCACCAGTGGGGGGGCACCGGACAATGAGCAGTTCTTC. Protein: CATSGGAPDNEQFF. V usage is TRBV15 and J usage is TRBJ2-1; perhaps TRBD2 as D (7 bases). The CDR3 loop spans 14 amino acids. CDR1 is LNHNV, CDR2 YYDKDF, per germline (reference sequence). The V and J ends lost 6 bases and 5 bases respectively, with 14 bases between them.

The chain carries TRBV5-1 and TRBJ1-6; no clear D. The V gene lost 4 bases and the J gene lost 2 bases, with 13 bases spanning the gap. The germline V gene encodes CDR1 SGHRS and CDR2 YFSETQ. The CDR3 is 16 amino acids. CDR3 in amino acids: CASSPDAGTYNSPLHF. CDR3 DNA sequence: TGCGCCAGCAGCCCCGACGCCGGGACCTATAATTCACCCCTCCACTTT.

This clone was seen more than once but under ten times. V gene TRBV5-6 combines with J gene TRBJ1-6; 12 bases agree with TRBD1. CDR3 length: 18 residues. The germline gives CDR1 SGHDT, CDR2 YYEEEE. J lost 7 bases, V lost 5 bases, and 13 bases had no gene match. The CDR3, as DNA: TGTGCCAGCAGTGGGGGGACCGGGACAGGGGGCCGAAATTCACCCCTCCACTTT. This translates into CASSGGTGTGGRNSPLHF.

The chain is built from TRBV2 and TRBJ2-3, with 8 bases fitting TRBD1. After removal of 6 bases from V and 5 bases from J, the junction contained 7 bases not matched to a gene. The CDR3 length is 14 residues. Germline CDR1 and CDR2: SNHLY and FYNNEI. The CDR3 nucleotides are TGTGCCAGCAGCGACGGACAGGGTGGAGATACGCAGTATTTT. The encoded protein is CASSDGQGGDTQYF.

CDR3 bases: TGCAGCGTTGGGACAGGGAGGGTCACTGAAGCTTTCTTT. Its translation is CSVGTGRVTEAFF. This chain links TRBV29-1 with TRBJ1-1; TRBD1 matches 8 bases. The germline CDR1 and CDR2 sequences are SQVTM and ANQGSEA. Germline trimming cut 4 bases from V and 4 bases from J; bases unmatched to any gene: 5. This CDR3 contains 13 residues.

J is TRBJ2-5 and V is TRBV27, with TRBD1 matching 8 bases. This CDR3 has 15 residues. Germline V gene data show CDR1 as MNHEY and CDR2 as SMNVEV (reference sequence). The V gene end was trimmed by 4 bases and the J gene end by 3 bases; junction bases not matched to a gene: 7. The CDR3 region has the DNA TGTGCCAGCAGTTCTCCCGGACAGGGAGAAGAGACCCAGTACTTC. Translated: CASSSPGQGEETQYF.